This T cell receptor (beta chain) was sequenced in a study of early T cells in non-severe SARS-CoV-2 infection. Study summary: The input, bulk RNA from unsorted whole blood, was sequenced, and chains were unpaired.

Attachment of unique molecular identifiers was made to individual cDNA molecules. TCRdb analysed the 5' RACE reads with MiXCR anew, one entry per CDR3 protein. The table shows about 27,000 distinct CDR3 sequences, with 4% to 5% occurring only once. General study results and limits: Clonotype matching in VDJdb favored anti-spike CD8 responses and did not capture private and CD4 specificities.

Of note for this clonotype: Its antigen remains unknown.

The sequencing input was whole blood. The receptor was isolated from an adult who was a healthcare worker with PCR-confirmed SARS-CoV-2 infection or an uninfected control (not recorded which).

The CDR3 DNA follows: TGTGCCAGCAGCTTAGGGGATCGGACAGGGCTCGGGGAGCAGTACTTC. It is translated as CASSLGDRTGLGEQYF. This chain joins TRBV11-2 and TRBJ2-7, with 8 nucleotides matching TRBD1. J lost 7 bases, V lost 1 base, and 12 bases had no gene match. CDR1 and CDR2 from the germline V gene are SGHAT and FQNNGV. The CDR3 spans 16 residues.